One sample yielded the 15 T cell receptor beta chains listed below, sequenced in a study of T cell responses to AZD1222 COVID-19 vaccine. Data came from immunoSEQ multiplex PCR; TCRdb stores just in-frame clones and leaves some out. Of around 92,000 clones in the sample, just over 85% were seen once. This sample comprised peripheral blood, obtained on day 0 of AZD1222 vaccination. The receptor set was obtained from an adult in good health.

This clone is a singleton in its sample. The chain joins TRBV7-8 to TRBJ1-2; D is unresolved. Germline lookup yields CDR1 SGHVS and CDR2 FQNEAQ. Trimming left V 5 bases short and J 6 bases short, with 13 bases between. CDR3 length: 13 residues. CDR3 amino acids: CASSPQRSDGYTF. The DNA of the CDR3 is TGTGCCAGCAGCCCTCAGCGTTCGGATGGCTACACCTTC. Drawing the rest from reference TRBV7-8 and TRBJ1-2, the complete variable domain is GAGVSQSPRYKVAKRGQDVALRCDPISGHVSLFWYQQALGQGPEFLTYFQNEAQLDKSGLPSDRFFAERPEGSVSTLKIQRTQQEDSAVYLCASSPQRSDGYTFGSGTRLTVV.

The chain links TRBV28 to TRBJ1-1; TRBD1 is a possible D gene (5 bases). V was cut by 7 bases and J by 9 bases, with 15 bases left in between. The length of the CDR3 is 12 residues. Germline V gives CDR1 MDHEN, CDR2 SYDVKM. CDR3 amino acids: CASIPHQGQAFF. As DNA, the CDR3 is TGTGCCAGCATCCCTCACCAGGGCCAAGCTTTCTTT.

Here the CDR3 DNA reads TGTGCCAGTAGTCGGACAGGGGGCCTTACGAACACTGAAGCTTTCTTT. Amino acids: CASSRTGGLTNTEAFF. The chain uses TRBV19 and TRBJ1-1; 11 bases are shared with TRBD1. V lost 5 bases to trimming and J lost 1 base; unmatched junction nucleotides: 6. The germline V gene has CDR1 LNHDA and CDR2 SQIVND (reference sequence). The CDR3 consists of 16 residues.

The rearrangement uses TRBV5-1 and TRBJ2-1, with D perhaps matching TRBD2 (6 bases). With 2 bases removed from V and 0 bases from J, the gap between germline ends came to 12 bases. The length of the CDR3 is 16 residues. Per germline, CDR1 SGHRS and CDR2 YFSETQ. The CDR3 bases are TGCGCCAGCAGCTTACGCGGGACGAGCTCCTACAATGAGCAGTTCTTC. Its protein is CASSLRGTSSYNEQFF.

The chain recombines TRBV19 with TRBJ1-1, with D possibly TRBD1 on 5 matching bases. Germline-derived CDR1 and CDR2 are LNHDA and SQIVND (reference sequence). Trimming removed 7 bases from V and 0 bases from J, with 12 bases in between. There are 14 residues in the CDR3. The CDR3 bases are TGTGCCAGTACCCTGCAGGGTATGAACACTGAAGCTTTCTTT. Its translation is CASTLQGMNTEAFF.

The rearrangement joins TRBV28 to TRBJ2-5; D is unclear. The germline V and J ends were trimmed by 2 bases and 5 bases, with 6 bases remaining between them. The CDR3 is made up of 12 amino acids. Per the germline V gene, CDR1 is MDHEN and CDR2 is SYDVKM. The CDR3 spells CASSLNGETQYF. The CDR3 DNA sequence: TGTGCCAGCAGTTTAAATGGGGAGACCCAGTACTTC.

The gene calls are TRBV6-6 and TRBJ1-3; TRBD1 is a possible D gene (6 bases). V was pared by 6 bases and J by 0 bases, with 9 bases between. In germline, CDR1 is MNHNY, CDR2 SVGAGI (reference sequence). CDR3 length equals 14 residues. The CDR3 coding sequence is TGTGCCAGCAGCCAGACAGGCTCTGGAAACACCATATATTTT. It translates to CASSQTGSGNTIYF.

The chain links TRBV7-2 to TRBJ1-2; the D is unclear. Germline V CDR1 and CDR2: SGHTA, FQGNSA. V gave up 9 bases and J gave up 8 bases, with 16 bases separating them. The CDR3 length is 12 residues. The CDR3: CASSIALLGYTF. DNA for the CDR3: TGTGCCAGTTCCATCGCCCTGTTAGGCTACACCTTC. The variable domain in full, completed from reference TRBV7-2 and TRBJ1-2, reads GAGVSQSPSNKVTEKGKDVELRCDPISGHTALYWYRQSLGQGLEFLIYFQGNSAPDKSGLPSDRFSAERTGGSVSTLTIQRTQQEDSAVYLCASSIALLGYTFGSGTRLTVV.

The gene calls are TRBV4-1 and TRBJ1-3; no clear D gene. Germline-derived CDR1 and CDR2 are MGHRA and YSYEKL. The CDR3 runs 17 residues. V lost 0 bases to trimming and J lost 2 bases, with 14 bases between them. The CDR3 nucleotides read TGCGCCAGCAGCCAAGACCTGAGAGAGTCCACTGGAAACACCATATATTTT. Translation: CASSQDLRESTGNTIYF.

The gene calls are TRBV29-1 and TRBJ1-3; D unresolved. The CDR3 runs 11 residues. Germline CDR1 SQVTM, CDR2 ANQGSEA. Trimming took 2 bases from V and 4 from J, leaving 3 bases between them. Here the CDR3 DNA reads TGCAGCGTTGAACAGGGAAACACCATATATTTT. As protein: CSVEQGNTIYF.

This clone came up a few times. The chain combines TRBV19 with TRBJ1-4; 9 bases align to TRBD1. V shed 3 bases, J shed 5 bases, and the junction held 7 bases outside the gene matches. Germline CDR1 is LNHDA and CDR2 is SQIVND (reference sequence). This CDR3 is built from 16 residues. The CDR3 region is CASSISGQGWNEKLFF. The CDR3 DNA reads as TGTGCCAGTAGTATTTCGGGACAGGGCTGGAATGAAAAACTGTTTTTT.

This chain links TRBV6-4 with TRBJ2-1; the match to TRBD2 covers 10 bases. Germline lookup yields CDR1 MRHNA and CDR2 SNTAGT. The CDR3 length is 13 residues. After removal of 8 bases from V and 8 bases from J, the junction contained 6 bases not matched to a gene. The CDR3 DNA reads as TGTGCCAGCGGGGCTAGCGGGAGTTATGAGCAGTTCTTC. It specifies CASGASGSYEQFF.

This chain connects TRBV5-1 to TRBJ2-3, with 14 bases identical to TRBD2. Germline CDR1 reads SGHRS; CDR2 reads YFSETQ. V dropped 7 bases and J dropped 6; count of bases not matched to a gene: 10. The CDR3 loop spans 16 amino acids. CDR3 DNA sequence: TGCGCCAGCGCCCGACTAGCGGGGGGGCAGGTGGATACGCAGTATTTT. It translates to CASARLAGGQVDTQYF. The whole variable domain, remainder taken from reference TRBV5-1 and TRBJ2-3, is KAGVTQTPRYLIKTRGQQVTLSCSPISGHRSVSWYQQTPGQGLQFLFEYFSETQRNKGNFPGRFSGRQFSNSRSEMNVSTLELGDSALYLCASARLAGGQVDTQYFGPGTRLTVL.

This clone was recorded only once. The chain recombines TRBV12-3 or TRBV12-4 with TRBJ1-6; D gene uncertain. This CDR3 spans 12 amino acids. Trimming stripped 3 bases from V and 8 bases from J, with 5 bases between. CDR3 protein: CASSFSYSPLHF. In DNA, the CDR3 is TGTGCCAGCAGTTTTTCGTATTCACCCCTCCACTTT.

This rearrangement joins TRBV2 to TRBJ1-4; no clear D. Germline CDR1 SNHLY, CDR2 FYNNEI. Trimming left V 5 bases short and J 4 bases short, with 8 bases between. The CDR3 runs to 13 residues. The CDR3: CASSPEINEKLFF. CDR3 DNA sequence: TGTGCCAGCAGTCCGGAGATTAATGAAAAACTGTTTTTT.